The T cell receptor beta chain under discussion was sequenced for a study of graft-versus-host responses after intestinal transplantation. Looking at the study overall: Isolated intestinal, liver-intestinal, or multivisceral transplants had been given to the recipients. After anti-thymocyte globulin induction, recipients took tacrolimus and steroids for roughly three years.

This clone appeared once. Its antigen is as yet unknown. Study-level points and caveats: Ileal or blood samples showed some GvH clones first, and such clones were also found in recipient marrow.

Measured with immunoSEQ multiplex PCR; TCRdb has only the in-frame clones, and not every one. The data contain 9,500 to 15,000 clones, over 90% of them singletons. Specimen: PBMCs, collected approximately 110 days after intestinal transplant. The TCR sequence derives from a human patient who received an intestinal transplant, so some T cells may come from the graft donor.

DNA of the CDR3: TGTGCCAGTAGTTCCGGAGAATCTAACTATGGCTACACCTTC. It yields the protein CASSSGESNYGYTF. This rearrangement joins TRBV19 to TRBJ1-2, with no clear D. The germline gives CDR1 LNHDA, CDR2 SQIVND (reference sequence). The CDR3 length is 14 residues. Trimming left V 5 bases short and J 0 bases short, with 10 bases between.